The 10 T cell receptor beta chains given below trace back to one sample, sequenced in a study of T cells in Graves' hyperthyroidism and ophthalmopathy. Amplification of TCR beta CDR3 regions was performed using RNA transcripts as template. A first-round RT-PCR of the TCR CDR3 used the HTBI primer set. Each CDR3 protein gets one entry after TCRdb re-called the multiplex PCR reads with MiXCR. The sample holds roughly 380,000 distinct CDR3 sequences, roughly 18% seen once. The sequencing input was blood. The receptor source for this set is a woman aged 40 to 50 with Graves' ophthalmopathy.

Many counts were recorded for this clonotype. The rearrangement links TRBV11-2 to TRBJ2-7, with TRBD1 matching over 7 bases. Germline lookup yields CDR1 SGHAT and CDR2 FQNNGV. The CDR3 has 15 amino acids. J lost 2 bases, V lost 5 bases, and 9 bases had no gene match. CDR3 in DNA: TGTGCCAGCAGCGAGGGGGCTAGCTACACCTACGAGCAGTACTTC. This sequence encodes CASSEGASYTYEQYF.

Only a few counts were recorded for this clonotype. At one boundary the junction diverges from the germline segment, which might be a read error. The chain combines TRBV5-6 with TRBJ1-1; no definite D call. Looked up from germline, CDR1 is SGHDT and CDR2 is YYEEEE. The CDR3 length is 12 residues. In DNA form, the CDR3 reads TGTACCAGCAGCCCGGGGAACACTGAAGCTTTCTTT. Its protein product is CTSSPGNTEAFF.

The CDR3 region has the DNA TGTGCCAGCAGTTTATGGGCGGGGACAGGGGAGAATCAGCCCCAGCATTTT. Its protein product is CASSLWAGTGENQPQHF. J is TRBJ1-5 and V is TRBV28; 10 bases line up with TRBD1. The germline CDR1 and CDR2 sequences are MDHEN and SYDVKM. The CDR3 has 17 residues. The trim removed 0 bases at V and 4 bases at J, leaving 6 bases unmatched.

This clonotype was recorded many times. The chain carries TRBV12-3 or TRBV12-4 and TRBJ1-2; 8 bases agree with TRBD1. V dropped 1 base and J dropped 8; count of bases not matched to a gene: 9. This CDR3 has 15 amino acids. As DNA, the CDR3 is TGTGCCAGCAGTTTAGGCAGTCAGGGGGCGCAAGGCTACACCTTC. Amino acid sequence: CASSLGSQGAQGYTF.

As to this clonotype: A read error may account for a junction end that differs from germline. The genes are TRBV28 and TRBJ1-4; D not resolved. The CDR3 has 15 amino acids. Germline V gene lookup returns CDR1 MDHEN and CDR2 SYDVKM. This CDR3 is CASSLCQTTNEKLFF. The CDR3 nucleotides read TGTGCCAGCAGTTTATGTCAGACGACTAATGAAAAACTGTTCTTT.

In this sample, this clonotype turned up many times. This chain joins TRBV7-6 and TRBJ2-7; 7 bases map to TRBD1. CDR1 and CDR2 from the germline V gene are SGHVS and FNYEAQ. V was pared by 5 bases and J by 0 bases, with 4 bases of the junction left unmatched. CDR3 length: 14 residues. The CDR3 reads CASSPRTGSYEQYF. CDR3 sequence (DNA): TGTGCCAGCAGCCCCCGGACAGGCTCCTACGAGCAGTACTTC.

This clonotype was seen repeatedly, ten times or more. This chain connects TRBV6-5 to TRBJ1-1, with D unresolved. The CDR3 is made up of 13 amino acids. CDR1 is MNHEY and CDR2 is SVGAGI in the germline V gene. Trimming removed 6 bases from V and 6 bases from J, with 14 bases in between. As DNA, the CDR3 is TGTGCCAGCAGCTACCCCGGGGTGTCTGAAGCTTTCTTT. This encodes CASSYPGVSEAFF.

Many counts were recorded for this clonotype. The chain joins TRBV11-2 to TRBJ2-7, with no clear D. Germline CDR1 is SGHAT and CDR2 is FQNNGV. The CDR3 is made up of 13 amino acids. V lost 5 bases, J lost 0 bases, and 8 bases lay in between. CDR3 amino acids: CASSPSNSYEQYF. CDR3 DNA sequence: TGTGCCAGCAGCCCTTCAAACTCCTACGAGCAGTACTTC.

This clonotype was observed at least ten times. The gene calls are TRBV24-1 and TRBJ2-5, with D uncertain. CDR1 is KGHDR, CDR2 SFDVKD, per germline. The CDR3 runs 13 residues. V was clipped by 6 bases and J by 5 bases, with 12 bases between them. CDR3 region: CATSKRGRETQYF. CDR3 in DNA: TGTGCCACCAGTAAGCGCGGCAGGGAGACCCAGTACTTC.

In the case of this clonotype: Just one base apart from a much larger clone, this may be a read error. This sequence joins TRBV29-1 and TRBJ2-2; 7 bases fit TRBD2. The V segment lost 7 bases and the J segment 6 bases; nucleotides outside the gene matches: 11. The CDR3 is 14 residues long. Per the germline V gene, CDR1 is SQVTM and CDR2 is ANQGSEA. The CDR3 bases are TGCAGCGGAAGCCGGGGGGTGTCTTCCGGGGAGCTGTTTTTT. Amino acid sequence: CSGSRGVSSGELFF.